A single sample gave rise to the 28 T cell receptor beta chains below, sequenced in a study of T-cell reconstitution after alpha-beta-depleted transplantation in children (dated by TCRdb to the mid-2010s). The library relied on PCR. Instrument used: Illumina HiSeq 2500. To normalize quantification of the TCRbeta repertoire, the TCR libraries were built with molecular barcoding that relied on unique molecular identifiers. In-frame beta chains were kept once TCRdb had trimmed the public reads at Q25 with fastp and called clones with MiXCR. Each record represents a unique CDR3 protein, reported with the most common genes and DNA among its rows. This sample comprises approximately 400,000 distinct CDR3 sequences, approximately 11% of them detected only once. The biggest ten clones account for over 4.5% of the sample. Sequencing used PBMCs from the stem cell graft donor, obtained from the stem cell graft. Receptors originate from a human donor who donated a stem cell graft to a child with acute myeloid leukemia.

The genes are TRBV7-9 and TRBJ1-5, with D hard to call. The CDR3 consists of 14 residues. CDR1 and CDR2 (germline): SEHNR, FQNEAQ (reference sequence). Trimming left V 5 bases short and J 0 bases short, with 8 bases between. The CDR3 loop is CASSPSYSNQPQHF. The DNA for the CDR3 is TGTGCCAGCAGCCCGTCGTATAGCAATCAGCCCCAGCATTTT.

CDR3 protein: CSARGTAETQYF. CDR3 sequence (DNA): TGCAGTGCTAGAGGGACAGCAGAGACCCAGTACTTC. This chain links TRBV20-1 with TRBJ2-5, with D tentatively TRBD1 (6 bases). The CDR3 runs 12 residues. CDR1 is DFQATT, CDR2 SNEGSKA, per germline (reference sequence). Deletions cut 1 base from V and 4 bases from J, with 7 bases between.

Comment on this clonotype: The final CDR3 position lacks the conserved phenylalanine or tryptophan, pointing to a likely read error. The chain has TRBV3-1 and TRBJ1-1; 8 bases map to TRBD1. Germline assignment: CDR1 LGHDT and CDR2 YNNKEL (reference sequence). This CDR3 contains 12 residues. V lost 5 bases to trimming and J lost 7 bases; unmatched junction nucleotides: 3. The CDR3 region is CASSRQGIEAFL. The CDR3 region has the DNA TGTGCCAGCAGCAGACAGGGGATTGAAGCTTTCTTG.

This clonotype was observed a handful of times. The V gene is TRBV29-1, the J gene TRBJ2-1; either TRBD1 or TRBD2 may fit D (6 bases each). This CDR3 region has 11 residues. V lost 6 bases, J lost 9 bases, and 12 bases lay in between. Germline V gene lookup returns CDR1 SQVTM and CDR2 ANQGSEA. The CDR3 loop is CSVQGGGEQFF. The CDR3 DNA sequence: TGCAGCGTGCAAGGGGGAGGTGAGCAGTTCTTC.

At least ten counts were recorded for this clonotype. This chain uses TRBV7-2 with TRBJ2-3; 7 bases align to TRBD2. V dropped 2 bases and J dropped 3; count of bases not matched to a gene: 5. CDR1 is SGHTA, CDR2 FQGNSA, per germline. This CDR3 is built from 15 residues. CDR3 DNA: TGTGCCAGCAGCTTAAAGTCGGGAGGTACAGATACGCAGTATTTT. It encodes CASSLKSGGTDTQYF.

There are a few counts of this clonotype. The chain employs TRBV12-3 or TRBV12-4 and TRBJ1-2; D unclear. V lost 1 base, J lost 1 base, and 13 bases lay in between. The length of the CDR3 is 16 residues. DNA for the CDR3: TGTGCCAGCAGTTTAGTGGGATCTCCCCTTAACTATGGCTACACCTTC. It specifies CASSLVGSPLNYGYTF.

The chain couples TRBV29-1 to TRBJ2-1; possible D gene TRBD1, 6 bases. Trimming stripped 6 bases from V and 2 bases from J, with 20 bases between. This CDR3 comprises 16 residues. Germline V gene lookup returns CDR1 SQVTM and CDR2 ANQGSEA. Here the CDR3 reads CSVPGDIPSTYNEQFF. The DNA of the CDR3 is TGCAGCGTACCAGGGGATATCCCCTCCACCTACAATGAGCAGTTCTTC.

The chain combines TRBV12-3 or TRBV12-4 with TRBJ2-5; the D call may be TRBD1 or TRBD2 (5 bases each). V lost 6 bases to trimming and J lost 2 bases, with 13 bases between them. CDR3 length: 14 amino acids. The CDR3 is CASRYGTEQETQYF. The CDR3 DNA follows: TGTGCCAGCAGATATGGGACGGAACAAGAGACCCAGTACTTC.

By sample fraction, this clonotype is medium-sized. The CDR3 protein is CSALAGGVTGELFF. The CDR3 coding sequence is TGCAGCGCATTAGCGGGGGGGGTCACCGGGGAGCTGTTTTTT. The chain links TRBV29-1 to TRBJ2-2; TRBD2 matches 11 bases. The CDR3 has 14 amino acids. The V gene end was trimmed by 7 bases and the J gene end by 4 bases; junction bases not matched to a gene: 5. Germline CDR1 is SQVTM and CDR2 is ANQGSEA.

DNA of the CDR3: TGTGCCAGCTCACCTCTTCCAGGGGGGAGCAGCTCCTACGAGCAGTACTTC. Its translation: CASSPLPGGSSSYEQYF. The chain links TRBV18 to TRBJ2-7, with D possibly TRBD1 on 7 matching bases. The CDR3 is 17 residues long. Deletions cut 3 bases from V and 0 bases from J, with 18 bases between. The germline CDR1 and CDR2 sequences are KGHSH and LQKENI.

This clonotype was seen ten or more times. The chain carries TRBV4-1 and TRBJ2-1; 8 nucleotides match TRBD2. V lost 0 bases, J lost 5 bases, and 9 bases stayed unmatched. Germline V gives CDR1 MGHRA, CDR2 YSYEKL. The CDR3 spans 17 residues. The CDR3 region has the DNA TGCGCCAGCAGCCAAGATGTTAGCGGGGCGAATAACAATGAGCAGTTCTTC. It specifies CASSQDVSGANNNEQFF.

This clonotype has a handful of counts. This sequence may be a read error, since a much larger clone differs from it by one base. The J gene is TRBJ2-3, the V gene TRBV24-1; D is perhaps TRBD1 (5 bases). The germline V and J ends were trimmed by 4 bases and 0 bases, with 13 bases remaining between them. The CDR3 covers 16 residues. Germline lookup yields CDR1 KGHDR and CDR2 SFDVKD. The CDR3 nucleotides read TGTGCCACCAGTGACTCGTACAGGTTTAGCACAGATACGCAGTATTTT. This codes for CATSDSYRFSTDTQYF.

The gene calls are TRBV6-2 or TRBV6-3 and TRBJ1-5; D gene ambiguous. Between the trimmed V and J ends, which lost 3 bases and 0 bases, there was a span of 9 bases. Per the germline V gene, CDR1 is MNHEY and CDR2 is SVGEGT. The CDR3 consists of 15 residues. DNA for the CDR3: TGTGCCAGCAGTTATCTTCCAAATAGCAATCAGCCCCAGCATTTT. Translating gives CASSYLPNSNQPQHF.

This clonotype was seen a handful of times. CDR3 amino acids: CASSGQVEGPQHF. The CDR3 nucleotides are TGTGCCAGCAGCGGACAGGTAGAGGGGCCCCAGCATTTT. The chain combines TRBV12-3 or TRBV12-4 with TRBJ1-5; the match to TRBD1 covers 7 bases. J was trimmed by 9 bases and V by 6 bases; bases with no gene match: 8. This CDR3 has 13 amino acids.

The chain is built from TRBV20-1 and TRBJ2-5; D may match TRBD1 or TRBD2 (5 bases each). Germline-derived CDR1 and CDR2 are DFQATT and SNEGSKA (reference sequence). The germline V and J ends were trimmed by 3 bases and 4 bases, with 18 bases remaining between them. The CDR3 spans 15 residues. CDR3 amino acids: CSARGTERSPETQYF. DNA of the CDR3: TGCAGTGCTAGGGGGACCGAAAGATCCCCAGAGACCCAGTACTTC.

The chain couples TRBV18 to TRBJ2-2; 7 nucleotides line up with TRBD1. V was clipped by 1 base and J by 4 bases; unmatched bases: 3. The CDR3 totals 15 residues. Germline assignment: CDR1 KGHSH and CDR2 LQKENI. CDR3 sequence reads: CASSPRDRSTGELFF. The CDR3, as DNA: TGTGCCAGCTCACCACGGGACAGATCCACCGGGGAGCTGTTTTTT. The full variable domain, in which reference TRBV18 and TRBJ2-2 provide the parts outside the CDR3, is NAGVMQNPRHLVRRRGQEARLRCSPMKGHSHVYWYRQLPEEGLKFMVYLQKENIIDESGMPKERFSAEFPKEGPSILRIQQVVRGDSAAYFCASSPRDRSTGELFFGEGSRLTVL.

This clonotype was seen more than once but under ten times. This chain connects TRBV10-3 to TRBJ1-6, with D possibly being TRBD1 (5 bases). The length of the CDR3 is 14 residues. The V gene lost 8 bases and the J gene lost 8 bases, with 16 bases spanning the gap. CDR1 ENHRY and CDR2 SYGVKD come from the germline V gene. In DNA form, the CDR3 reads TGTGCCATCCAAAAGTCAGGGAGAGATTCACCCCTCCACTTT. Translated: CAIQKSGRDSPLHF.

The chain couples TRBV20-1 to TRBJ1-5; D remains unclear. CDR3 size: 13 residues. Trimming removed 1 base from V and 3 bases from J, with 7 bases in between. Germline values: CDR1 DFQATT, CDR2 SNEGSKA (reference sequence). The chain's CDR3 is CSARGRINQPQHF. CDR3 in DNA: TGCAGTGCTAGAGGACGGATCAATCAGCCCCAGCATTTT.

This clonotype was seen only a few times. The V and J genes are TRBV20-1 and TRBJ2-7; the D gene is possibly TRBD2 (6 bases). CDR1 and CDR2 from the germline V gene are DFQATT and SNEGSKA (reference sequence). V lost 3 bases to trimming and J lost 2 bases, with 17 bases between them. The length of the CDR3 is 15 residues. CDR3 in amino acids: CSARVFQEGTYEQYF. CDR3 in DNA: TGCAGTGCTAGGGTATTTCAGGAGGGCACCTACGAGCAGTACTTC.

This clonotype has ten or more counts. The CDR3: CASSLAGISGSYEQYF. CDR3 DNA sequence: TGCGCCAGCAGCTTGGCCGGTATTAGCGGGAGCTACGAGCAGTACTTC. The chain has TRBV5-1 and TRBJ2-7; 9 bases match TRBD2. Germline loops: CDR1 SGHRS, CDR2 YFSETQ. V shed 0 bases and J 3 bases; nucleotides not matched to a gene: 7. The length of the CDR3 is 16 residues.

V and J are TRBV29-1 and TRBJ1-1; the D is unclear. CDR1 is SQVTM, CDR2 ANQGSEA, per germline. V was trimmed by 5 bases and J by 2 bases, leaving 12 bases between them. This CDR3 comprises 13 residues. The CDR3 DNA reads as TGCAGCGTTTTCGGAAGGGTAAACACTGAAGCTTTCTTT. It is translated as CSVFGRVNTEAFF.

This clonotype showed up many times. The J gene is TRBJ2-6, the V gene TRBV7-2, with 7 nucleotides matching TRBD1. This CDR3 has 15 residues. Germline CDR1 reads SGHTA; CDR2 reads FQGNSA. J was trimmed by 3 bases and V by 5 bases; bases with no gene match: 4. The chain's CDR3 is CASSRDRHGANVLTF. The CDR3, as DNA: TGTGCCAGCAGCCGGGACAGACATGGGGCCAACGTCCTGACTTTC.

V gene TRBV5-1 combines with J gene TRBJ2-7; 10 bases align to TRBD1. The V segment lost 9 bases and the J segment 7 bases; nucleotides outside the gene matches: 13. The CDR3 totals 14 residues. Germline assignment: CDR1 SGHRS and CDR2 YFSETQ. CDR3 in amino acids: CATATGTGEGEQYF. CDR3 bases: TGCGCCACCGCAACCGGGACAGGGGAGGGGGAGCAGTACTTC.

This sequence joins TRBV9 and TRBJ2-1; D is ambiguous. V lost 0 bases, J lost 10 bases, and 14 bases lay in between. The length of the CDR3 is 14 residues. Per the germline V gene, CDR1 is SGDLS and CDR2 is YYNGEE. CDR3: CASSVAGKGYEQFF. The CDR3 bases are TGTGCCAGCAGCGTAGCTGGGAAAGGGTACGAGCAGTTCTTC. The complete variable domain, with remaining parts taken from reference TRBV9 and TRBJ2-1, reads DSGVTQTPKHLITATGQRVTLRCSPRSGDLSVYWYQQSLDQGLQFLIQYYNGEERAKGNILERFSAQQFPDLHSELNLSSLELGDSALYFCASSVAGKGYEQFFGPGTRLTVL.

This clonotype showed up just a few times. V is TRBV30 and J is TRBJ1-5; 8 bases align to TRBD1. V was pared by 0 bases and J by 2 bases, with 3 bases of the junction left unmatched. Germline V lookup: CDR1 GTSNPN, CDR2 SVGIG (reference sequence). The CDR3 loop spans 15 amino acids. This CDR3 is CAWSVQQGGNQPQHF. As DNA, the CDR3 is TGTGCCTGGAGTGTACAACAGGGGGGCAATCAGCCCCAGCATTTT.

V is TRBV5-1 and J is TRBJ2-7; 8 bases fit TRBD1. CDR1 SGHRS and CDR2 YFSETQ come from the germline V gene. This CDR3 spans 13 amino acids. The trim removed 4 bases at V and 6 bases at J, leaving 6 bases unmatched. In DNA, the CDR3 is TGCGCCAGCAGCCGACCTACAGGGGGCGAGCAGTACTTC. Protein product: CASSRPTGGEQYF.

Worth noting for this clonotype: At one of its ends the junction is not consistent with the germline gene, which may arise from a read error. The chain combines TRBV7-7 with TRBJ2-3; 12 nucleotides agree with TRBD2. Germline V CDR1 and CDR2: SSHAT, FNYEAQ (reference sequence). The CDR3 loop spans 19 amino acids. The CDR3 region is CASSSELAGGLQSTDTQYF. The CDR3 DNA follows: TGTGCTAGCAGCTCCGAACTAGCGGGAGGCCTACAAAGCACAGATACGCAGTATTTT.

This clonotype was counted a few times. The chain combines TRBV14 with TRBJ1-1; TRBD1 matches at 10 bases. CDR1 and CDR2 from the germline V gene are SGHDN and FVKESK. V lost 4 bases to trimming and J lost 3 bases; unmatched junction nucleotides: 5. CDR3 length: 15 residues. CDR3 residues: CASSRRTGGYTEAFF. CDR3 sequence (DNA): TGTGCCAGCAGCCGTCGGACAGGGGGTTACACTGAAGCTTTCTTT.